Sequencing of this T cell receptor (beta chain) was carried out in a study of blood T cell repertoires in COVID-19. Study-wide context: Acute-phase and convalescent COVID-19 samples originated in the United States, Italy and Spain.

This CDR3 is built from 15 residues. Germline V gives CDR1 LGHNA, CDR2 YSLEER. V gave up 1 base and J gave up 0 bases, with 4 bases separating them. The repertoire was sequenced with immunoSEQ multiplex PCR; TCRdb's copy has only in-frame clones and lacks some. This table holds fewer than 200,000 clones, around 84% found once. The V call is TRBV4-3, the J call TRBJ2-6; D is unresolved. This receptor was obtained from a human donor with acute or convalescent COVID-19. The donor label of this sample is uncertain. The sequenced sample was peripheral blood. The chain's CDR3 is CASSQVRSGANVLTF. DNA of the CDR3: TGCGCCAGCAGCCAAGTCCGCTCTGGGGCCAACGTCCTGACTTTC.